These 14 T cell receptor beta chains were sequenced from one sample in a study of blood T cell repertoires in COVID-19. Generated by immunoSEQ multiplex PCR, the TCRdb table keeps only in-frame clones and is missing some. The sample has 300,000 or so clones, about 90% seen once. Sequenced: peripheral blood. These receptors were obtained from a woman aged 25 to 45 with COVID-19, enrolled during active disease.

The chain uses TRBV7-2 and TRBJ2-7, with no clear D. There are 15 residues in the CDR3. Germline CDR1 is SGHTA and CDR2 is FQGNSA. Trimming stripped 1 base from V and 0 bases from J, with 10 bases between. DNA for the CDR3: TGTGCCAGCAGCTTAGTGGGCACCCTCTCCTACGAGCAGTACTTC. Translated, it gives CASSLVGTLSYEQYF.

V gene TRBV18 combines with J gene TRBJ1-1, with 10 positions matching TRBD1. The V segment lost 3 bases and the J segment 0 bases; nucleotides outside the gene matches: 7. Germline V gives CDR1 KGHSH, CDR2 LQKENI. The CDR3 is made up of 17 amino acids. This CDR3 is CASSPGQGTLMNTEAFF. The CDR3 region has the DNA TGTGCCAGCTCACCGGGACAGGGGACTTTAATGAACACTGAAGCTTTCTTT. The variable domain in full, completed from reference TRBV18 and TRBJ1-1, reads NAGVMQNPRHLVRRRGQEARLRCSPMKGHSHVYWYRQLPEEGLKFMVYLQKENIIDESGMPKERFSAEFPKEGPSILRIQQVVRGDSAAYFCASSPGQGTLMNTEAFFGQGTRLTVV.

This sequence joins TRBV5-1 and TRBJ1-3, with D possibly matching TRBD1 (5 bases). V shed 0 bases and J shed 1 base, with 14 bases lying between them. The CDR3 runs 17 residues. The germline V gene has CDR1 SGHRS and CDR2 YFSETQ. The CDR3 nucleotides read TGCGCCAGCAGCTTGGGGGGCAGGCCTAATTCTGGAAACACCATATATTTT. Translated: CASSLGGRPNSGNTIYF.

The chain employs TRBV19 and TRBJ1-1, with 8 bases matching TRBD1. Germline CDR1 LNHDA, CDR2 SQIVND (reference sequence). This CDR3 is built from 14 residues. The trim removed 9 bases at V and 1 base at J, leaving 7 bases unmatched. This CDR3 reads CASTLGQGNTEAFF. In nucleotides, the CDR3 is TGTGCCAGCACGCTAGGACAGGGGAACACTGAAGCTTTCTTT.

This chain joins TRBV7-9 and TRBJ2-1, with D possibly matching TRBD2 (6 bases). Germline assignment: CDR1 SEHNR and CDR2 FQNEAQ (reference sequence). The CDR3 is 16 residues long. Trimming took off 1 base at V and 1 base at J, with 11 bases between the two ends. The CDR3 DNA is TGTGCCAGCAGCTTAGTTCGCGGGAAGTCCTACAATGAGCAGTTCTTC. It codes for CASSLVRGKSYNEQFF.

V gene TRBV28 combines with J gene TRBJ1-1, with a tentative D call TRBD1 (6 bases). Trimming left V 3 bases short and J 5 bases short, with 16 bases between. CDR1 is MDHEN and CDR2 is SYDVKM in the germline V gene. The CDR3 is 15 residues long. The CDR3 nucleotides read TGTGCCAGCAGTTTCTCCTCTACAGGGTATACTGAAGCTTTCTTT. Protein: CASSFSSTGYTEAFF.

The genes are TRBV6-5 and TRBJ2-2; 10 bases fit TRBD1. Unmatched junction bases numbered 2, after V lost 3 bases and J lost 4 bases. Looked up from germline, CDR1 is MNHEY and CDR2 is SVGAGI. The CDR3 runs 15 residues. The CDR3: CASSYGTGVTGELFF. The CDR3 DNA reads TGTGCCAGCAGTTATGGGACAGGGGTCACCGGGGAGCTGTTTTTT.

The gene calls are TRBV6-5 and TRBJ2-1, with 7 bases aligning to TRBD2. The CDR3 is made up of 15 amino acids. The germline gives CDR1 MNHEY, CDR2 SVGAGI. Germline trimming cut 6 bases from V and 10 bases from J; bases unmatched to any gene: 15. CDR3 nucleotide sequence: TGTGCCAGCAGCTCCCGGGGCGGGGGTCCGACGGAGCAGTTCTTC. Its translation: CASSSRGGGPTEQFF.

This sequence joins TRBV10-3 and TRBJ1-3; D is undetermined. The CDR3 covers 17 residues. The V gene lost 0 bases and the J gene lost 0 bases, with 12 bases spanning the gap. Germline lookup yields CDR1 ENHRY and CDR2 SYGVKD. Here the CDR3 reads CAISESGADTSGNTIYF. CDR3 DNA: TGTGCCATCAGTGAGTCGGGCGCAGATACCTCTGGAAACACCATATATTTT.

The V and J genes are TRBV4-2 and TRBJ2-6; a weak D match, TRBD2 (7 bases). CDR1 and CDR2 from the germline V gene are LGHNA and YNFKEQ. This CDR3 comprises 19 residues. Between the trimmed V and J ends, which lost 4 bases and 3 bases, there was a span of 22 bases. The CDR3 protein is CASSLQDIRGAYGANVLTF. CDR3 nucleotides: TGTGCCAGCAGCCTCCAAGATATCCGGGGGGCGTATGGGGCCAACGTCCTGACTTTC.

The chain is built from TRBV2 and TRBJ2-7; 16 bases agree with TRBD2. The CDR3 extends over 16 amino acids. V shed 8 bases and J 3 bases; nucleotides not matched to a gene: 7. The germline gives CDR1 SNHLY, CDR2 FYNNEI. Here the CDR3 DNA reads TGTGCCAGCTGGGGGACTAGCGGGAGGGCGCACTACGAGCAGTACTTC. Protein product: CASWGTSGRAHYEQYF.

The CDR3 spells CASSDTSSNQPQHF. The CDR3 nucleotides are TGTGCCAGCAGTGATACAAGTAGCAATCAGCCCCAGCATTTT. The gene calls are TRBV2 and TRBJ1-5; D is uncertain. This CDR3 spans 14 amino acids. In germline, CDR1 is SNHLY, CDR2 FYNNEI. V was clipped by 3 bases and J by 0 bases, with 6 bases between them. Looking up the rest from reference TRBV2 and TRBJ1-5 gives the full variable domain: EPEVTQTPSHQVTQMGQEVILRCVPISNHLYFYWYRQILGQKVEFLVSFYNNEISEKSEIFDDQFSVERPDGSNFTLKIRSTKLEDSAMYFCASSDTSSNQPQHFGDGTRLSIL.

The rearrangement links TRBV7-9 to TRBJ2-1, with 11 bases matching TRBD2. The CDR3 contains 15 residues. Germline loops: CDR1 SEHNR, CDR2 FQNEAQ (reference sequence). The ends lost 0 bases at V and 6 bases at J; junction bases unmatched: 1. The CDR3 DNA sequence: TGTGCCAGCAGCTTAGCACTAGCGGGAGCCAATGAGCAGTTCTTC. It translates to CASSLALAGANEQFF.

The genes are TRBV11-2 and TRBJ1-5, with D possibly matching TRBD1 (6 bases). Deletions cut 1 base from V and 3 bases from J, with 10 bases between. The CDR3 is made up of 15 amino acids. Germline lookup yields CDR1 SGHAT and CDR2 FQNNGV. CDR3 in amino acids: CASSLVSGDNQPQHF. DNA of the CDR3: TGTGCCAGCAGCTTAGTTTCAGGGGACAATCAGCCCCAGCATTTT.